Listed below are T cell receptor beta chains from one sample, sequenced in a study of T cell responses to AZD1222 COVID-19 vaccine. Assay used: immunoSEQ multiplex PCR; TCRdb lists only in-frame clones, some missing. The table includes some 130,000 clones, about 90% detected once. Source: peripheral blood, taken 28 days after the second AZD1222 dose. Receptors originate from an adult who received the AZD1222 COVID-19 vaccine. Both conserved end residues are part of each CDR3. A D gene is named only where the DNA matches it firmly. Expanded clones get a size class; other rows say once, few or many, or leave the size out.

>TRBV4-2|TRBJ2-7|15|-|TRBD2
CASSQEPSGGAEQYF
TGTGCCAGCAGCCAAGAGCCTAGCGGGGGGGCCGAGCAGTACTTC
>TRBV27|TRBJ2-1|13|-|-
CASSFGGDNEQFF
TGTGCCAGCAGTTTTGGTGGGGACAATGAGCAGTTCTTC
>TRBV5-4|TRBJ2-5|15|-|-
CASSLGQAYQETQYF
TGTGCCAGCAGCTTGGGGCAGGCCTACCAAGAGACCCAGTACTTC
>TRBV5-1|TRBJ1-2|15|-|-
CASSDYHVQGRGYTF
TGCGCCAGCAGCGATTACCACGTCCAGGGACGTGGCTACACCTTC
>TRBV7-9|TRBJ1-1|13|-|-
CASSFISDTEAFF
TGTGCCAGCAGCTTCATTTCAGACACTGAAGCTTTCTTT
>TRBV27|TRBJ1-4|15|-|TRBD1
CASSPRQGSSEKLFF
TGTGCCAGCAGTCCGAGACAGGGATCGAGTGAAAAACTGTTTTTT
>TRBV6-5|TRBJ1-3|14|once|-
CASSYRRPGNTIYF
TGTGCCAGCAGTTACCGGAGACCTGGAAACACCATATATTTT
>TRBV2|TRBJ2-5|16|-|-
CASSERAGWRQETQYF
TGTGCCAGCAGTGAAAGGGCAGGTTGGCGACAAGAGACCCAGTACTTC
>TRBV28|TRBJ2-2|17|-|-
CASRPAGDPMDTGELFF
TGTGCCAGCAGACCAGCGGGTGACCCTATGGACACCGGGGAGCTGTTTTTT
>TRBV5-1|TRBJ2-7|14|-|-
CASSLGPQELEQYF
TGCGCCAGCAGCTTGGGGCCCCAGGAGCTCGAGCAGTACTTC
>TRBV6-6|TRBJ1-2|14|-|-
CASSSSLGDYGYTF
TGTGCCAGCAGTTCAAGTCTAGGGGACTATGGCTACACCTTC
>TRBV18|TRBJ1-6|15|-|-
CASSLNAGDNSPLHF
TGTGCCAGCTCACTAAATGCGGGGGATAATTCACCCCTCCACTTT
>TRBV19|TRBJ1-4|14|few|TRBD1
CASSLSTGREKLFF
TGTGCCAGTAGTCTCTCGACAGGGCGCGAAAAACTGTTTTTT
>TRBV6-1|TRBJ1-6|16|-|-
CASSEAGWLPNSPLHF
TGTGCCAGCAGTGAAGCGGGTTGGCTCCCAAATTCACCCCTCCACTTT
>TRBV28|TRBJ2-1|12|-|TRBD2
CASSNGRTSVFF
TGTGCCAGCAGTAATGGTAGGACTAGCGTTTTCTTC
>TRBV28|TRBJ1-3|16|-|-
CASSPPPPTPGNTIYF
TGTGCCAGCAGTCCCCCCCCGCCAACTCCTGGAAACACCATATATTTT
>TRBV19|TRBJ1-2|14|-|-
CASSQDRFSGGYTF
TGTGCCAGTAGCCAGGACCGGTTCTCCGGTGGCTACACCTTC
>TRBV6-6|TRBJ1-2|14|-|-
CASSYSDSSMGCTF
TGTGCCAGCAGTTACTCGGACAGTTCTATGGGGTGTACCTTC
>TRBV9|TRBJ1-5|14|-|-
CASSPEGGAQPQHF
TGTGCCAGCAGCCCGGAGGGGGGGGCTCAGCCCCAGCATTTT
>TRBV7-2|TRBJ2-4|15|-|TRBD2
CASSRASGGPHGWYF
TGTGCCAGCAGCCGGGCTAGCGGGGGGCCTCACGGGTGGTACTTC
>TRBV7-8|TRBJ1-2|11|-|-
CASSLGTGYTF
TGTGCCAGCAGCCTCGGGACTGGCTACACCTTC
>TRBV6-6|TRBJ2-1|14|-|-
CASSYLGQFPVLFF
TGTGCCAGCAGTTACCTGGGTCAATTCCCGGTCCTGTTCTTC
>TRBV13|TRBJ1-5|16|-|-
CASSVSRDRFVQPQHF
TGTGCCAGCAGCGTGAGCAGGGACCGCTTCGTCCAGCCCCAGCATTTT
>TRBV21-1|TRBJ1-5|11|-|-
CAIYSNQPQHF
TGTGCCATTTATAGCAATCAGCCCCAGCATTTT